What follows are 17 T cell receptor beta chains derived from one specimen sequenced in a study of CD8 T cells in Susac syndrome. RNA totalling about 0.45 to 1 ug underwent reverse transcription with random hexamers. TCRdb called the immunoSEQ multiplex PCR reads again in MiXCR, with one record for every CDR3 protein. The data contain some 300,000 distinct CDR3 sequences, about nine tenths of them singletons. The source material was CD8+ T cells from PBMCs. The receptor source for this set is a human donor with multiple sclerosis.

The chain links TRBV7-2 to TRBJ1-2, with 7 bases aligning to TRBD1. Trimming removed 5 bases from V and 3 bases from J; junction bases left unmatched: 6. Germline V gene lookup returns CDR1 SGHTA and CDR2 FQGNSA. The CDR3 spans 14 residues. Written as DNA, the CDR3 is TGTGCCAGCAGCCCAAAAGGGACAGACTATGGCTACACCTTC. Translated, it gives CASSPKGTDYGYTF. Based on the CDR3 plus reference TRBV7-2 and TRBJ1-2, the full variable domain is GAGVSQSPSNKVTEKGKDVELRCDPISGHTALYWYRQSLGQGLEFLIYFQGNSAPDKSGLPSDRFSAERTGGSVSTLTIQRTQQEDSAVYLCASSPKGTDYGYTFGSGTRLTVV.

V gene TRBV2 combines with J gene TRBJ2-3, with TRBD2 as a possible D gene (5 bases). The CDR3 is 11 residues long. The germline CDR1 and CDR2 sequences are SNHLY and FYNNEI. V lost 10 bases and J lost 5, with 10 bases in between. In DNA, the CDR3 is TGTGCCACCCTCCGGGGAGATACGCAGTATTTT. Translating gives CATLRGDTQYF. The full variable domain, in which reference TRBV2 and TRBJ2-3 provide the parts outside the CDR3, is EPEVTQTPSHQVTQMGQEVILRCVPISNHLYFYWYRQILGQKVEFLVSFYNNEISEKSEIFDDQFSVERPDGSNFTLKIRSTKLEDSAMYFCATLRGDTQYFGPGTRLTVL.

CDR3 in amino acids: CASSYSTSGHEQYF. The CDR3 DNA sequence: TGTGCCAGCAGTTACTCGACCTCGGGGCACGAGCAGTACTTC. V gene TRBV6-5 combines with J gene TRBJ2-7; either TRBD1 or TRBD2 may fit D (5 bases each). Trimming removed 0 bases at V and 5 bases at J, with 11 bases between. Germline CDR1 MNHEY, CDR2 SVGAGI. The CDR3 runs 14 residues.

The V and J genes are TRBV20-1 and TRBJ2-3; 7 bases are shared with TRBD2. Germline CDR1 and CDR2: DFQATT and SNEGSKA (reference sequence). The ends lost 3 bases at V and 1 base at J; junction bases unmatched: 10. The CDR3 has 16 amino acids. The DNA for the CDR3 is TGCAGTGCTAGGTCGGGGAGGGAGTACCGCACAGATACGCAGTATTTT. Amino acids: CSARSGREYRTDTQYF.

This clonotype showed up just once. The chain recombines TRBV20-1 with TRBJ2-1; TRBD2 agrees at 9 bases. CDR1 DFQATT and CDR2 SNEGSKA come from the germline V gene (reference sequence). The junction had 4 bases not matched to a gene; V was cut back by 4 bases and J by 0 bases. CDR3 length: 15 amino acids. The CDR3 DNA follows: TGCAGTGCTAAGAGCGGGGGGAGCTCCTACAATGAGCAGTTCTTC. It yields the protein CSAKSGGSSYNEQFF.

This chain connects TRBV6-2 or TRBV6-3 to TRBJ2-5; tentatively, D is TRBD2 (6 bases). The CDR3 runs 15 residues. CDR1 MNHEY and CDR2 SVGEGT come from the germline V gene. The ends were cut back, 1 base at V and 0 bases at J, with 9 bases in the middle. The CDR3 nucleotides read TGTGCCAGCAGTTACTGGCGGGGATACCAAGAGACCCAGTACTTC. Translation: CASSYWRGYQETQYF.

The chain couples TRBV6-2 or TRBV6-3 to TRBJ2-5; 8 bases agree with TRBD2. The CDR3 is 14 residues long. Germline values: CDR1 MNHEY, CDR2 SVGEGT. V was pared by 9 bases and J by 0 bases, with 6 bases of the junction left unmatched. The CDR3, as DNA: TGTGCCAGTTGGACTAGCACGTACCAAGAGACCCAGTACTTC. It encodes CASWTSTYQETQYF.

Regarding this clonotype: Relative to the germline gene, one junction end is altered; a read error may explain this. The chain combines TRBV29-1 with TRBJ2-4, with D perhaps assigned TRBD1 or TRBD2 (6 bases each). The CDR3 runs to 11 residues. Germline-derived CDR1 and CDR2 are SQVTM and ANQGSEA. CDR3 in DNA: TGCAGCGTTGTAAGGGCGGAGGGGGAAGTCTTC. This translates into CSVVRAEGEVF.

This clonotype was seen only once. The chain uses TRBV5-4 and TRBJ2-2; TRBD2 is a possible D gene (5 bases). Trimming stripped 0 bases from V and 6 bases from J, with 9 bases between. Germline V gene lookup returns CDR1 SGHNT and CDR2 YYREEE (reference sequence). This CDR3 is built from 14 residues. The DNA of the CDR3 is TGTGCCAGCAGCTTGGTTCGGGGATCCGGGGAGCTGTTTTTT. Its translation is CASSLVRGSGELFF. Based on the CDR3 plus reference TRBV5-4 and TRBJ2-2, the full variable domain is ETGVTQSPTHLIKTRGQQVTLRCSSQSGHNTVSWYQQALGQGPQFIFQYYREEENGRGNFPPRFSGLQFPNYSSELNVNALELDDSALYLCASSLVRGSGELFFGEGSRLTVL.

The chain couples TRBV6-2 or TRBV6-3 to TRBJ2-6, with TRBD1 identical over 8 bases. The J segment lost 1 base and the V segment lost 2 bases, leaving 7 bases of the junction unmatched. The CDR3 runs to 18 residues. In germline, CDR1 is MNHEY, CDR2 SVGEGT. The DNA for the CDR3 is TGTGCCAGCAGTTACAAACAGGGGGAACCTTCTGGGGCCAACGTCCTGACTTTC. Protein sequence: CASSYKQGEPSGANVLTF.

J is TRBJ2-1 and V is TRBV28; D unresolved. The germline V gene encodes CDR1 MDHEN and CDR2 SYDVKM. V lost 2 bases and J lost 6, with 11 bases in between. The CDR3 sequence is 14 residues long. The CDR3 loop is CASSLSNSGNEQFF. CDR3 nucleotides: TGTGCCAGCAGTTTAAGTAACTCCGGCAATGAGCAGTTCTTC.

The chain links TRBV15 to TRBJ2-7; the match to TRBD2 covers 10 bases. Germline-derived CDR1 and CDR2 are LNHNV and YYDKDF (reference sequence). This CDR3 contains 17 residues. V shed 0 bases, J shed 3 bases, and the junction held 8 bases outside the gene matches. CDR3 nucleotides: TGTGCCACCAGCAGAGATTCTAGCGGGAGTCTTTTCTACGAGCAGTACTTC. Protein: CATSRDSSGSLFYEQYF.

The chain employs TRBV6-2 or TRBV6-3 and TRBJ1-2, with D tentatively TRBD1 (5 bases). This CDR3 region has 13 residues. The V end lost 0 bases, the J end lost 8 bases, and 10 bases lay between the germline ends. Germline-derived CDR1 and CDR2 are MNHEY and SVGEGT. The CDR3 sequence is CASSYSDRGGYTF. The CDR3 nucleotides read TGTGCCAGCAGTTACTCTGACAGAGGCGGCTACACCTTC.

The chain recombines TRBV27 with TRBJ2-1, with 7 positions matching TRBD2. V was clipped by 5 bases and J by 0 bases; unmatched bases: 4. The CDR3 covers 15 residues. Germline V gene sequence: CDR1 MNHEY, CDR2 SMNVEV (reference sequence). The CDR3 DNA follows: TGTGCCAGCAGTCGGGACTACGACTCCTACAATGAGCAGTTCTTC. Residues: CASSRDYDSYNEQFF.

The V call is TRBV4-2, the J call TRBJ2-2, with D possibly matching TRBD2 (6 bases). This CDR3 is 18 amino acids long. Between the trimmed V and J ends, which lost 0 bases and 1 base, there was a span of 15 bases. Germline CDR1 and CDR2: LGHNA and YNFKEQ. The CDR3 DNA follows: TGTGCCAGCAGCCAAGATTCTGGAATAGCGGTGAACACCGGGGAGCTGTTTTTT. Translated, it gives CASSQDSGIAVNTGELFF.

The rearrangement uses TRBV30 and TRBJ2-7, with 7 bases aligning to TRBD1. The CDR3 runs to 12 residues. CDR1 and CDR2 from the germline V gene are GTSNPN and SVGIG (reference sequence). J was trimmed by 3 bases and V by 5 bases; bases with no gene match: 4. CDR3 DNA sequence: TGTGCCTGGGGGGACAGACTCTACGAGCAGTACTTC. It translates to CAWGDRLYEQYF. The variable domain in full, with the rest retrieved from reference TRBV30 and TRBJ2-7, is SQTIHQWPATLVQPVGSPLSLECTVEGTSNPNLYWYRQAAGRGLQLLFYSVGIGQISSEVPQNLSASRPQDRQFILSSKKLLLSDSGFYLCAWGDRLYEQYFGPGTRLTVT.

V is TRBV27 and J is TRBJ2-7; D remains ambiguous. The V end lost 0 bases, the J end lost 2 bases, and 14 bases lay between the germline ends. The length of the CDR3 is 16 residues. Germline-derived CDR1 and CDR2 are MNHEY and SMNVEV (reference sequence). For the CDR3, the DNA is TGTGCCAGCAGTTTATCCCCAGGCCGTCGCCCCTACGAGCAGTACTTC. This codes for CASSLSPGRRPYEQYF.